This T cell receptor beta chain is drawn from a study of T-cell memory formation after mild COVID-19. Study results and limitations: Contracting clones localized mainly to CM and EM when CD4+ and mainly to EMRA when CD8+.

TCRdb re-called the 5' RACE reads with MiXCR, one entry per CDR3 protein. The data show roughly 480,000 distinct CDR3 sequences, with around 27% seen just once and about 12% held by the top ten. The CDR3 runs 14 residues. Germline CDR1 reads SGHRS; CDR2 reads YFSETQ. V gave up 4 bases and J gave up 2 bases, with 11 bases separating them. This clonotype was found many times. Its cognate antigen is unknown. The clonotype originates from an adult woman who had mild COVID-19 (a few samples of this study predate the infection). Cell type and time point are not known. The sample consisted of PBMCs or a T cell subset sorted from them (not recorded which). J is TRBJ2-3 and V is TRBV5-1; weak D call: TRBD1 (6 bases). CDR3 in amino acids: CASSLGQYTDTQYF. The DNA of the CDR3 is TGCGCCAGCAGCCTCGGACAGTACACAGATACGCAGTATTTT.